Here is one TCR beta chain with its context. This sample is part of a study of blood T cell repertoires in COVID-19. About the study: COVID-19 samples, acute and convalescent, were from the United States, Italy and Spain. The analysed material was cDNA or gDNA that came from T cells, B-cell-depleted T cells, or PBMCs.

With 2 bases clipped from V and 5 bases from J, the junction kept 12 bases outside the gene matches. The length of the CDR3 is 17 residues. From germline, CDR1 is SGHVS and CDR2 FNYEAQ. As processed by the authors: Cell counts per sample came from amplifying reference gene primers. This table comes from immunoSEQ multiplex PCR, and its TCRdb copy is limited to in-frame clones, with some not included. V, J and clone size reflect that table, while D and trimming were determined from the DNA. The repertoire holds more than 50,000 clones, 90% seen once, with about 7.7% in the top ten. The receptor was isolated from a middle-aged woman with active COVID-19. Sequenced sample: peripheral blood. This sequence joins TRBV7-6 and TRBJ2-3, with TRBD2 identical over 8 bases. The CDR3 protein is CASSLTAGDTGGDTQYF. The DNA of the CDR3 is TGTGCCAGCAGCTTAACAGCGGGGGATACCGGTGGAGATACGCAGTATTTT.